This T cell receptor (beta chain) was found in a study of cytomegalovirus exposure and HLA in healthy donors. Trimming took 6 bases from V and 4 from J; bases not matched to a gene: 9. CDR1 is MNHEY, CDR2 SMNVEV, per germline (reference sequence). The CDR3 loop spans 15 amino acids. The PCR employed 60 Vbeta primers together with 13 Jbeta primers. Clones were sequenced by immunoSEQ multiplex PCR, and TCRdb holds only the in-frame ones, with some missing. The sample shows fewer than 250,000 clones, under 90% of them seen only once. The receptor was derived from a human donor in good health. Sequenced input: PBMCs. V and J are TRBV27 and TRBJ2-7; 10 bases align to TRBD2. CDR3 DNA: TGTGCCAGCAGCATCAAAATAGCGGGAGGTTACGAGCAGTACTTC. It codes for CASSIKIAGGYEQYF.